Presented here are 21 T cell receptor beta chains from one specimen sequenced in a study of OX40 agonist ivuxolimab in advanced cancers. Profiling relied on immunoSEQ multiplex PCR, and the TCRdb table lists in-frame clones only, not all of them. The sample consists of some 58,000 clones, approximately 80% of them appearing once. Sequencing was performed on CD4+ or CD8+ T cells sorted from blood, taken in a trial of the OX40 agonist ivuxolimab. These receptors were taken from an adult with an advanced solid tumor such as melanoma, head and neck, liver or kidney cancer.

The gene calls are TRBV6-5 and TRBJ1-6, with a tentative D call TRBD1 (5 bases). V was cut by 2 bases and J by 7 bases, with 9 bases left in between. The CDR3 has 14 residues. CDR1 and CDR2 (germline): MNHEY, SVGAGI. CDR3 in DNA: TGTGCCAGCAGTTACGGGGGAAGGAATTCACCCCTCCACTTT. It encodes CASSYGGRNSPLHF.

V is TRBV6-5 and J is TRBJ2-7; 8 nucleotides match TRBD1. The V gene end was trimmed by 6 bases and the J gene end by 1 base; junction bases not matched to a gene: 2. Germline loops: CDR1 MNHEY, CDR2 SVGAGI. CDR3 size: 13 residues. The CDR3 loop reads CASRRTGSYEQYV. The CDR3, as DNA: TGTGCCAGCAGGCGGACAGGGTCCTACGAGCAGTACGTC.

The gene calls are TRBV29-1 and TRBJ2-5; D may be TRBD1 or TRBD2 (5 bases each). Trimming pared 6 bases from V and 5 bases from J, leaving 16 bases between. This CDR3 is 13 amino acids long. From germline, CDR1 is SQVTM and CDR2 ANQGSEA. The CDR3 loop is CSVGDGFPETQYF. The CDR3 bases are TGCAGCGTCGGGGACGGTTTCCCGGAGACCCAGTACTTC.

V usage is TRBV7-3 and J usage is TRBJ2-1, with TRBD2 matching over 9 bases. CDR3 length: 15 amino acids. Germline trimming cut 5 bases from V and 9 bases from J; bases unmatched to any gene: 11. Germline CDR1 and CDR2: SGHTA and FQGTGA. CDR3 sequence reads: CASSVLAGVVSEQFF. The CDR3 DNA reads TGTGCCAGCAGCGTATTAGCGGGAGTGGTTAGTGAGCAGTTCTTC.

V and J are TRBV6-5 and TRBJ2-7; D might be TRBD2 (5 bases). This CDR3 is 13 amino acids long. Germline V gene data show CDR1 as MNHEY and CDR2 as SVGAGI. V dropped 5 bases and J dropped 2 bases, with 10 bases sitting between them. The chain's CDR3 is CASSPGMTYEQYF. CDR3 coding DNA: TGTGCCAGCAGTCCCGGGATGACCTACGAGCAGTACTTC.

The chain recombines TRBV11-1 with TRBJ2-3; D tentatively fits TRBD1 or TRBD2 (5 bases each). The V gene's germline CDR1 is SGHAT and CDR2 FQDESV (reference sequence). The CDR3 spans 16 residues. V lost 3 bases to trimming and J lost 1 base, with 14 bases between them. Here the CDR3 DNA reads TGTGCCAGCAGCTTTGGGGACCTATCTCGCACAGATACGCAGTATTTT. Its protein is CASSFGDLSRTDTQYF.

The V call is TRBV19, the J call TRBJ2-6; the D is unclear. Trimming cost V 4 bases and J 6 bases, with 7 bases left between them. CDR1 is LNHDA and CDR2 is SQIVND in the germline V gene (reference sequence). There are 13 residues in the CDR3. The CDR3: CASSKLPANVLTF. CDR3 sequence (DNA): TGTGCCAGTAGTAAGCTCCCGGCCAACGTCCTGACTTTC.

This clone was seen only a few times. CDR3 nucleotide sequence: TGTGCCAGCAGCTACCGGAGGGCCAGAGATACGCAGTATTTT. The encoded protein is CASSYRRARDTQYF. V gene TRBV5-6 combines with J gene TRBJ2-3; maybe TRBD2 (6 bases). The V end was cut by 3 bases, the J end by 5 bases, with 13 bases between. The CDR3 totals 14 residues. The V gene's germline CDR1 is SGHDT and CDR2 YYEEEE.

This clone was detected only once. V and J are TRBV29-1 and TRBJ1-1; possible D gene TRBD1, 5 bases. V was shortened by 2 bases and J by 7 bases, with 8 bases between the two germline ends. This CDR3 spans 11 amino acids. Per germline, CDR1 SQVTM and CDR2 ANQGSEA. The DNA of the CDR3 is TGCAGCGTTGAAAGGGACCTTGAAGCTTTCTTT. Amino acid sequence: CSVERDLEAFF.

The rearrangement uses TRBV5-5 and TRBJ2-1; D remains unclear. Between the trimmed V and J ends, which lost 2 bases and 9 bases, there was a span of 9 bases. There are 12 residues in the CDR3. Germline values: CDR1 SGHKS, CDR2 YYEKEE (reference sequence). The CDR3 nucleotides read TGTGCCAGCAGCTTCCCAGCAGTTGAGCAGTTCTTC. This gives the protein CASSFPAVEQFF.

This clone was observed a handful of times. This chain connects TRBV2 to TRBJ1-2; D may be TRBD1 (5 bases). The CDR3 has 18 amino acids. Germline V gene sequence: CDR1 SNHLY, CDR2 FYNNEI. V was clipped by 2 bases and J by 8 bases, with 27 bases between them. The CDR3 is CASSEIWVPGERTDGYTF. CDR3 in DNA: TGTGCCAGCAGTGAAATTTGGGTGCCGGGGGAACGGACTGACGGCTACACCTTC.

Here the CDR3 reads CASILGGRDTEAFF. CDR3 nucleotides: TGTGCCAGCATCCTAGGGGGGAGAGACACTGAAGCTTTCTTT. The V gene is TRBV5-6, the J gene TRBJ1-1; maybe TRBD1 (6 bases). CDR3 length: 14 amino acids. V gave up 6 bases and J gave up 3 bases, with 15 bases separating them. From germline, CDR1 is SGHDT and CDR2 YYEEEE.

The chain uses TRBV5-1 and TRBJ1-2; D is uncertain. Germline V gives CDR1 SGHRS, CDR2 YFSETQ. With 1 base removed from V and 5 bases from J, the gap between germline ends came to 12 bases. There are 14 residues in the CDR3. In DNA, the CDR3 is TGCGCCAGCAGCTTGTTCCAAGCGAGATATGGCTACACCTTC. Translation gives CASSLFQARYGYTF.

This chain connects TRBV27 to TRBJ1-6; TRBD1 matches 10 bases. This CDR3 contains 15 residues. The ends lost 6 bases at V and 8 bases at J; junction bases unmatched: 7. Germline assignment: CDR1 MNHEY and CDR2 SMNVEV (reference sequence). CDR3 sequence reads: CASRPTDRGDSPLHF. The CDR3 DNA is TGTGCCAGCAGACCCACGGACAGGGGGGATTCACCCCTCCACTTT.

The chain joins TRBV9 to TRBJ2-3; 12 bases fit TRBD2. Germline CDR1 reads SGDLS; CDR2 reads YYNGEE. The CDR3 has 14 residues. V was pared by 6 bases and J by 4 bases, with 3 bases of the junction left unmatched. CDR3 sequence: CASTLAGGADTQYF. DNA of the CDR3: TGTGCCAGCACCCTAGCGGGAGGGGCAGATACGCAGTATTTT.

V gene TRBV6-6 combines with J gene TRBJ2-7; 7 bases map to TRBD1. Germline-derived CDR1 and CDR2 are MNHNY and SVGAGI (reference sequence). The CDR3 has 14 amino acids. V trimming: 5 bases; J trimming: 3 bases; junction bases outside the gene matches: 7. This CDR3 reads CASSRDSTNYEQYF. CDR3 DNA sequence: TGTGCCAGCAGTCGGGACAGCACCAACTACGAGCAGTACTTC.

The rearrangement uses TRBV29-1 and TRBJ1-3; D gene uncertain. Germline values: CDR1 SQVTM, CDR2 ANQGSEA. This CDR3 comprises 12 residues. Trimming stripped 4 bases from V and 8 bases from J, with 12 bases between. The CDR3 DNA sequence: TGCAGCGTTGGGACCGCCTTGGACACCATATATTTT. This encodes CSVGTALDTIYF.

The rearrangement joins TRBV29-1 to TRBJ1-1; no reliable D call. The CDR3 totals 11 residues. Looked up from germline, CDR1 is SQVTM and CDR2 is ANQGSEA. The CDR3 DNA is TGCAGTGCTGCGGGGAACACTGAAGCTTTCTTT. This codes for CSAAGNTEAFF.

The V and J genes are TRBV27 and TRBJ2-7; 9 bases fit TRBD2. J lost 5 bases, V lost 6 bases, and 5 bases had no gene match. Germline CDR1 reads MNHEY; CDR2 reads SMNVEV (reference sequence). There are 13 residues in the CDR3. The CDR3 sequence is CASRLSGSHEQYV. The DNA for the CDR3 is TGTGCCAGCAGGCTTAGCGGGAGCCACGAGCAGTACGTC.

This rearrangement joins TRBV11-3 to TRBJ2-1, with D possibly being TRBD1 or TRBD2 (5 bases each). Germline assignment: CDR1 SGHNT and CDR2 YENEEA. The V gene lost 1 base and the J gene lost 8 bases, with 15 bases spanning the gap. The CDR3 runs to 15 residues. The CDR3 nucleotides read TGTGCCAGCAGCTTAGGTACGGGGACGGGCGATGAGCAGTTCTTC. Protein sequence: CASSLGTGTGDEQFF. Full variable domain (missing parts from reference TRBV11-3 and TRBJ2-1): EAGVVQSPRYKIIEKKQPVAFWCNPISGHNTLYWYLQNLGQGPELLIRYENEEAVDDSQLPKDRFSAERLKGVDSTLKIQPAELGDSAVYLCASSLGTGTGDEQFFGPGTRLTVL.

The rearrangement links TRBV9 to TRBJ2-2; D is ambiguous. The CDR3 totals 13 residues. The V end lost 5 bases, the J end lost 5 bases, and 10 bases lay between the germline ends. Per the germline V gene, CDR1 is SGDLS and CDR2 is YYNGEE. The DNA of the CDR3 is TGTGCCAGCAGTCCAAAAGGTACCGGGGAGCTGTTTTTT. Protein: CASSPKGTGELFF.